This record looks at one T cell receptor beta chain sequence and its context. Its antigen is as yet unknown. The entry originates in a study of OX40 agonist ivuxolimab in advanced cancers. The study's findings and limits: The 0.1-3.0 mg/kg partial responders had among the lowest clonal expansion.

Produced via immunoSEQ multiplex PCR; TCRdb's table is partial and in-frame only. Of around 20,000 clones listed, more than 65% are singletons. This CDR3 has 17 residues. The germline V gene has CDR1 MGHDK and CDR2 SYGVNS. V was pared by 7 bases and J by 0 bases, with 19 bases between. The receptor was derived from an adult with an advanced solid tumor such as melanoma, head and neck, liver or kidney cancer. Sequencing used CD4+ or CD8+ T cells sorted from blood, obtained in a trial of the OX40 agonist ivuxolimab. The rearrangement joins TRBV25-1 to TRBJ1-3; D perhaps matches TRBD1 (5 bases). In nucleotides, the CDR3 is TGTGCCAGCATATTCACAGTGGGGGGTACCTCTGGAAACACCATATATTTT. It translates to CASIFTVGGTSGNTIYF.